The 28 T cell receptor beta chains listed next were all sequenced from one sample in a study of cytomegalovirus exposure and HLA in healthy donors. The PCR made use of 60 Vbeta and 13 Jbeta primers. Libraries were prepared by immunoSEQ multiplex PCR; TCRdb keeps only in-frame clonotypes and omits some of them. The table lists under 200,000 clones, 81% of them singletons. The sample was PBMCs. Source of these receptors: a woman between 45 and 65 years old in good health and CMV-seronegative.

V gene TRBV19 combines with J gene TRBJ1-5; D gene ambiguous. V lost 6 bases and J 0 bases, leaving 12 bases between the germline ends. Germline lookup yields CDR1 LNHDA and CDR2 SQIVND (reference sequence). The CDR3 contains 15 residues. For the CDR3, the DNA is TGTGCCAGTAGGTCTTCGGGAAATAGCAATCAGCCCCAGCATTTT. Amino acids: CASRSSGNSNQPQHF.

This clone is a singleton in its sample. The chain couples TRBV19 to TRBJ2-1, with a weak D call TRBD1 (6 bases). The CDR3 contains 13 residues. V dropped 4 bases and J dropped 8 bases, with 12 bases sitting between them. Germline V CDR1 and CDR2: LNHDA, SQIVND (reference sequence). In DNA, the CDR3 is TGTGCCAGTAGTACAAAACAGGGAGATGAGCAGTTCTTC. It yields the protein CASSTKQGDEQFF.

This clone occurred a few times. V gene TRBV5-8 combines with J gene TRBJ1-3; possibly TRBD1 for D (6 bases). This CDR3 has 17 amino acids. Trimming pared 4 bases from V and 0 bases from J, leaving 17 bases between. The germline gives CDR1 SGHTS, CDR2 YDEGEE. CDR3 nucleotide sequence: TGTGCCAGCAGCCGTACTCCGGACAGATTCTCTGGAAACACCATATATTTT. Its protein is CASSRTPDRFSGNTIYF.

This sequence joins TRBV13 and TRBJ1-1, with 7 bases that match TRBD1. Unmatched junction bases numbered 6, after V lost 6 bases and J lost 5 bases. This CDR3 region has 13 residues. The V gene's germline CDR1 is PRHDT and CDR2 FYEKMQ (reference sequence). The CDR3 protein is CASSSNRGTEAFF. Here the CDR3 DNA reads TGTGCCAGCAGTTCCAACAGGGGAACTGAAGCTTTCTTT.

The chain combines TRBV13 with TRBJ1-1; possibly TRBD1 for D (6 bases). The CDR3 runs to 17 residues. Trimming removed 7 bases from V and 8 bases from J, with 29 bases in between. Germline V CDR1 and CDR2: PRHDT, FYEKMQ (reference sequence). CDR3 nucleotides: TGTGCCAGCAACCTACCTCGGGGCCGCCTAGGGGGGGGCGAAGCTTTCTTT. Translation gives CASNLPRGRLGGGEAFF.

The V gene is TRBV25-1, the J gene TRBJ2-3; D is unresolved. Germline V gene data show CDR1 as MGHDK and CDR2 as SYGVNS. V lost 2 bases and J lost 5, with 8 bases in between. There are 13 residues in the CDR3. CDR3 protein: CASSETFGDTQYF. The CDR3 DNA is TGTGCCAGCAGTGAAACGTTCGGAGATACGCAGTATTTT.

The V call is TRBV19, the J call TRBJ2-5; D possibly corresponds to TRBD1 (6 bases). This CDR3 comprises 13 residues. CDR1 is LNHDA and CDR2 is SQIVND in the germline V gene (reference sequence). V was trimmed by 10 bases and J by 4 bases, leaving 16 bases between them. CDR3 residues: CATSGQMLETQYF. The CDR3 DNA follows: TGTGCCACCTCTGGACAGATGTTAGAGACCCAGTACTTC.

V usage is TRBV15 and J usage is TRBJ2-1; D is ambiguous. This CDR3 is 14 amino acids long. CDR1 is LNHNV and CDR2 is YYDKDF in the germline V gene (reference sequence). The V end lost 0 bases, the J end lost 0 bases, and 3 bases lay between the germline ends. The CDR3 DNA reads TGTGCCACCAGCAGAGAGAGCTCCTACAATGAGCAGTTCTTC. Its translation: CATSRESSYNEQFF.

The chain recombines TRBV27 with TRBJ1-2; 8 bases map to TRBD1. Per germline, CDR1 MNHEY and CDR2 SMNVEV (reference sequence). Losses at the gene ends were 6 bases for V and 7 bases for J; bases not matched to a gene: 7. This CDR3 region has 13 residues. The CDR3 here is CASRQTGGIGYTF. The CDR3 DNA follows: TGTGCCAGCAGACAAACAGGGGGGATTGGCTACACCTTC.

The V call is TRBV5-1, the J call TRBJ2-1, with 10 bases identical to TRBD2. There are 14 residues in the CDR3. The J segment lost 9 bases and the V segment lost 4 bases, leaving 7 bases of the junction unmatched. Germline V gene data show CDR1 as SGHRS and CDR2 as YFSETQ. Written as DNA, the CDR3 is TGCGCCAGCAGCGCCGGGACTAGCGTTGGTGAGCAGTTCTTC. Encoded protein: CASSAGTSVGEQFF.

This rearrangement joins TRBV28 to TRBJ2-7, with TRBD1 as a possible D gene (5 bases). This CDR3 has 14 amino acids. Trimming pared 7 bases from V and 2 bases from J, leaving 15 bases between. Germline V CDR1 and CDR2: MDHEN, SYDVKM. CDR3 coding DNA: TGTGCCAGCACCTTACGACAGTCCCCCTACGAGCAGTACTTC. This encodes CASTLRQSPYEQYF. The full variable domain, in which reference TRBV28 and TRBJ2-7 provide the parts outside the CDR3, is DVKVTQSSRYLVKRTGEKVFLECVQDMDHENMFWYRQDPGLGLRLIYFSYDVKMKEKGDIPEGYSVSREKKERFSLILESASTNQTSMYLCASTLRQSPYEQYFGPGTRLTVT.

The chain uses TRBV19 and TRBJ1-4, with 9 nucleotides matching TRBD1. Germline-derived CDR1 and CDR2 are LNHDA and SQIVND (reference sequence). Losses at the gene ends were 9 bases for V and 7 bases for J; bases not matched to a gene: 6. The CDR3 runs to 13 residues. CDR3 loop: CASRQGGGEKLFF. The CDR3 DNA reads as TGTGCCAGCCGACAGGGGGGAGGTGAAAAACTGTTTTTT.

The chain is built from TRBV2 and TRBJ1-2, with D possibly being TRBD1 (5 bases). CDR1 and CDR2 (germline): SNHLY, FYNNEI. The CDR3 contains 13 residues. V lost 4 bases and J 4 bases, leaving 10 bases between the germline ends. The CDR3 coding sequence is TGTGCCAGCAGTGCCGGACACTTCTATGGCTACACCTTC. Translating gives CASSAGHFYGYTF. Full variable domain (missing parts from reference TRBV2 and TRBJ1-2): EPEVTQTPSHQVTQMGQEVILRCVPISNHLYFYWYRQILGQKVEFLVSFYNNEISEKSEIFDDQFSVERPDGSNFTLKIRSTKLEDSAMYFCASSAGHFYGYTFGSGTRLTVV.

This clone was seen just once. The V gene is TRBV5-1, the J gene TRBJ1-1; 7 bases are a match to TRBD1. Germline V CDR1 and CDR2: SGHRS, YFSETQ. V trimming: 4 bases; J trimming: 4 bases; junction bases outside the gene matches: 10. The CDR3 loop spans 15 amino acids. CDR3 nucleotides: TGCGCCAGCAGCGAGAGACAGGGAACATTCACTGAAGCTTTCTTT. Translating gives CASSERQGTFTEAFF.

This clone was counted once. V gene TRBV11-3 combines with J gene TRBJ1-6, with a tentative D call TRBD1 (6 bases). CDR1 is SGHNT, CDR2 YENEEA, per germline. V lost 9 bases and J 10 bases, leaving 19 bases between the germline ends. CDR3 size: 14 residues. This chain's CDR3 is CARLTTGSGSPLHF. CDR3 nucleotides: TGTGCCAGACTAACAACAGGGAGTGGCTCACCCCTCCACTTT.

The rearrangement joins TRBV7-2 to TRBJ1-6; D may be TRBD1 (6 bases). The ends were cut back, 2 bases at V and 8 bases at J, with 13 bases in the middle. Germline V CDR1 and CDR2: SGHTA, FQGNSA. The CDR3 covers 15 residues. CDR3 DNA sequence: TGTGCCAGCAGCTTATTAGGGACACAGGATTCACCCCTCCACTTT. Encoded protein: CASSLLGTQDSPLHF.

This chain uses TRBV30 with TRBJ2-7; tentative D call: TRBD2 (5 bases). Germline CDR1 and CDR2: GTSNPN and SVGIG (reference sequence). With 2 bases removed from V and 3 bases from J, the gap between germline ends came to 11 bases. This CDR3 region has 13 residues. The CDR3 loop reads CAWSWGDDYEQYF. The CDR3 DNA reads TGTGCCTGGAGTTGGGGAGACGACTACGAGCAGTACTTC.

This CDR3 reads CASSQARGPGAEAFF. The CDR3 nucleotides read TGTGCCAGCAGCCAAGCCAGGGGGCCTGGGGCTGAAGCTTTCTTT. The chain joins TRBV5-8 to TRBJ1-1; 8 bases line up with TRBD1. The V gene's germline CDR1 is SGHTS and CDR2 YDEGEE. The V gene end was trimmed by 4 bases and the J gene end by 6 bases; junction bases not matched to a gene: 11. This CDR3 comprises 15 residues.

This clone was observed a handful of times. The V call is TRBV9, the J call TRBJ2-3; possible D gene TRBD2, 5 bases. There are 16 residues in the CDR3. Germline lookup yields CDR1 SGDLS and CDR2 YYNGEE. V gave up 3 bases and J gave up 3 bases, with 17 bases separating them. The CDR3 coding sequence is TGTGCCAGCAGCGACACCAATCTAGCCGAGACAGATACGCAGTATTTT. Its protein product is CASSDTNLAETDTQYF. Variable domain in full (rest from reference TRBV9 and TRBJ2-3): DSGVTQTPKHLITATGQRVTLRCSPRSGDLSVYWYQQSLDQGLQFLIQYYNGEERAKGNILERFSAQQFPDLHSELNLSSLELGDSALYFCASSDTNLAETDTQYFGPGTRLTVL.

This clone was seen once. V and J are TRBV4-1 and TRBJ1-5; 10 positions agree with TRBD1. The CDR3 is made up of 17 amino acids. Germline V gives CDR1 MGHRA, CDR2 YSYEKL. With V trimmed by 4 bases and J by 3 bases, 9 bases remained unmatched. This CDR3 is CASSPLSGTGANQPQHF. The CDR3 DNA reads as TGCGCCAGCAGCCCTCTCTCCGGGACAGGGGCCAATCAGCCCCAGCATTTT.

DNA of the CDR3: TGCGCCAGCAGCTTCGGGGACTCTTCCTACAATGAGCAGTTCTTC. The encoded protein is CASSFGDSSYNEQFF. The chain uses TRBV5-1 and TRBJ2-1; TRBD2 might be the D (6 bases). CDR3 length: 15 residues. From germline, CDR1 is SGHRS and CDR2 YFSETQ. V was shortened by 2 bases and J by 1 base, with 10 bases between the two germline ends.

The chain recombines TRBV28 with TRBJ2-7; the D is unclear. The length of the CDR3 is 14 residues. Trimming removed 0 bases from V and 2 bases from J, with 8 bases in between. Germline V gene sequence: CDR1 MDHEN, CDR2 SYDVKM. CDR3 region: CASSLCGGPYEQYF. CDR3 nucleotide sequence: TGTGCCAGCAGTTTATGTGGCGGTCCCTACGAGCAGTACTTC.

The CDR3 is CASSLVPAGEDEQFF. The CDR3 DNA is TGTGCCAGCAGCTTAGTTCCAGCGGGGGAAGATGAGCAGTTCTTC. This chain uses TRBV11-2 with TRBJ2-1; 8 bases agree with TRBD2. The V segment lost 1 base and the J segment 8 bases; nucleotides outside the gene matches: 7. Germline V gene lookup returns CDR1 SGHAT and CDR2 FQNNGV. The length of the CDR3 is 15 residues. Filled out from reference TRBV11-2 and TRBJ2-1, the complete variable domain reads EAGVAQSPRYKIIEKRQSVAFWCNPISGHATLYWYQQILGQGPKLLIQFQNNGVVDDSQLPKDRFSAERLKGVDSTLKIQPAKLEDSAVYLCASSLVPAGEDEQFFGPGTRLTVL.

The chain has TRBV7-2 and TRBJ2-7, with 9 nucleotides matching TRBD2. With V trimmed by 1 base and J by 5 bases, 0 bases remained unmatched. This CDR3 region has 13 residues. Germline assignment: CDR1 SGHTA and CDR2 FQGNSA. The CDR3 nucleotides are TGTGCCAGCAGCTTAGAGCGGGGGGACGAGCAGTACTTC. It codes for CASSLERGDEQYF.

The rearrangement joins TRBV28 to TRBJ2-1; 8 nucleotides match TRBD2. Trimming cost V 6 bases and J 6 bases; bases outside gene matches: 13. Germline CDR1 and CDR2: MDHEN and SYDVKM. The CDR3 extends over 16 amino acids. CDR3 in DNA: TGTGCCAGCAGAACGGGCCCGGGAGGGCCTCTCAATGAGCAGTTCTTC. Translated: CASRTGPGGPLNEQFF.

The rearrangement links TRBV7-2 to TRBJ1-3, with unresolved D. Germline CDR1 reads SGHTA; CDR2 reads FQGNSA. CDR3 length equals 14 residues. The V and J ends lost 2 bases and 4 bases respectively, with 9 bases between them. The CDR3 DNA follows: TGTGCCAGCAGCTTAACCCAGAAAGGAAACACCATATATTTT. It is translated as CASSLTQKGNTIYF.

The chain carries TRBV11-2 and TRBJ2-1, with TRBD1 matching 10 bases. V was clipped by 5 bases and J by 7 bases; unmatched bases: 11. Germline assignment: CDR1 SGHAT and CDR2 FQNNGV. This CDR3 comprises 16 residues. The CDR3 region has the DNA TGTGCCAGCAGCAACTCAGACAGGGGGCATTATAATGAGCAGTTCTTC. Translating it yields CASSNSDRGHYNEQFF.

The chain combines TRBV9 with TRBJ2-7, with no clear D. Germline loops: CDR1 SGDLS, CDR2 YYNGEE. The ends were cut back, 0 bases at V and 6 bases at J, with 7 bases in the middle. CDR3 length: 12 residues. CDR3 DNA sequence: TGTGCCAGCAGCGTAGGAACGGGCGAGCAGTACTTC. Its translation is CASSVGTGEQYF.